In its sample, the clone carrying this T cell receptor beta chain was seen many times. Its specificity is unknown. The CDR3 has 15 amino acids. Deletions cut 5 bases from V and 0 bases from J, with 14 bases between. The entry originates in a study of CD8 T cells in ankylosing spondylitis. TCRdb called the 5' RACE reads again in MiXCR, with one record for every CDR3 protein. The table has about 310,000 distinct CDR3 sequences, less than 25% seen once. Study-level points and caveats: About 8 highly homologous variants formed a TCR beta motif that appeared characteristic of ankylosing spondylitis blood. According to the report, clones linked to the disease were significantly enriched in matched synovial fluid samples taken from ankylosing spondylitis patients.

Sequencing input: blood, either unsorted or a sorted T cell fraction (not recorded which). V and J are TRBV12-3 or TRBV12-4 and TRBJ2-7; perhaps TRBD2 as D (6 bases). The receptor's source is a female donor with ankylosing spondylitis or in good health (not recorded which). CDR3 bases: TGTGCCAGCAGTCCTCTCCGGGGGTTCTCCTACGAGCAGTACTTC. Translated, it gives CASSPLRGFSYEQYF.